This T cell receptor (beta chain) was identified in a study of shared clonotypes between healthy human individuals. About this clone itself: Antigen specificity is unknown. At the DNA level, this CDR3 is encoded by other sequences in the same sample as well.

V gave up 5 bases and J gave up 3 bases; unmatched junction bases: 6. CDR1 and CDR2 (germline): SGHTA, FQGTGA. This CDR3 region has 14 residues. Replicate PCRs from sorted subsets contained roughly 200 ng DNA, which is 29,000 or so T cell genomes. This table comes from immunoSEQ multiplex PCR, and its TCRdb copy is limited to in-frame clones, with some not included. The data contain 2 million to 2.5 million clones, about 90% of them seen just once; the ten biggest clones take up around 0.4%. Findings and limits, study-wide: Few donors limited the genetic and exposure-history diversity represented.

The chain uses TRBV7-3 and TRBJ1-1, with TRBD1 identical over 7 bases. The sequenced sample was naive CD4+ T cells from PBMCs. Described subset: CD45RA+ positively selected. The receptor comes from a man between 18 and 35 years old in good health. Some clones in this sample may be carry-over from other donors' samples. CDR3 sequence (DNA): TGTGCCAGCAGCCTGACAGGGAGGGACACTGAAGCTTTCTTT. Encoded protein: CASSLTGRDTEAFF.